Sequencing of this TCR beta chain was carried out in a study of blood T cell repertoires in COVID-19. Germline CDR1 and CDR2: SGDLS and YYNGEE. This CDR3 contains 15 residues. The germline V and J ends were trimmed by 4 bases and 0 bases, with 13 bases remaining between them. There are a few counts of this clone. In the source study's methods: Reference gene primer amplification gave estimated nucleated cell counts. Profiling relied on immunoSEQ multiplex PCR, and the TCRdb table lists in-frame clones only, not all of them. Clone size and the V and J calls come from that table; the DNA yielded D and trimming. Here the sample spans 90,000 to 100,000 clones, 84% being singletons.

This receptor was obtained from a man aged 55-75 years with acute or convalescent COVID-19. Source material: peripheral blood. This chain links TRBV9 with TRBJ1-1; no clear D. The CDR3: CASSPISTVNTEAFF. The CDR3 DNA sequence: TGTGCCAGCAGCCCCATCTCCACAGTGAACACTGAAGCTTTCTTT. Looking up the rest from reference TRBV9 and TRBJ1-1 gives the full variable domain: DSGVTQTPKHLITATGQRVTLRCSPRSGDLSVYWYQQSLDQGLQFLIQYYNGEERAKGNILERFSAQQFPDLHSELNLSSLELGDSALYFCASSPISTVNTEAFFGQGTRLTVV.